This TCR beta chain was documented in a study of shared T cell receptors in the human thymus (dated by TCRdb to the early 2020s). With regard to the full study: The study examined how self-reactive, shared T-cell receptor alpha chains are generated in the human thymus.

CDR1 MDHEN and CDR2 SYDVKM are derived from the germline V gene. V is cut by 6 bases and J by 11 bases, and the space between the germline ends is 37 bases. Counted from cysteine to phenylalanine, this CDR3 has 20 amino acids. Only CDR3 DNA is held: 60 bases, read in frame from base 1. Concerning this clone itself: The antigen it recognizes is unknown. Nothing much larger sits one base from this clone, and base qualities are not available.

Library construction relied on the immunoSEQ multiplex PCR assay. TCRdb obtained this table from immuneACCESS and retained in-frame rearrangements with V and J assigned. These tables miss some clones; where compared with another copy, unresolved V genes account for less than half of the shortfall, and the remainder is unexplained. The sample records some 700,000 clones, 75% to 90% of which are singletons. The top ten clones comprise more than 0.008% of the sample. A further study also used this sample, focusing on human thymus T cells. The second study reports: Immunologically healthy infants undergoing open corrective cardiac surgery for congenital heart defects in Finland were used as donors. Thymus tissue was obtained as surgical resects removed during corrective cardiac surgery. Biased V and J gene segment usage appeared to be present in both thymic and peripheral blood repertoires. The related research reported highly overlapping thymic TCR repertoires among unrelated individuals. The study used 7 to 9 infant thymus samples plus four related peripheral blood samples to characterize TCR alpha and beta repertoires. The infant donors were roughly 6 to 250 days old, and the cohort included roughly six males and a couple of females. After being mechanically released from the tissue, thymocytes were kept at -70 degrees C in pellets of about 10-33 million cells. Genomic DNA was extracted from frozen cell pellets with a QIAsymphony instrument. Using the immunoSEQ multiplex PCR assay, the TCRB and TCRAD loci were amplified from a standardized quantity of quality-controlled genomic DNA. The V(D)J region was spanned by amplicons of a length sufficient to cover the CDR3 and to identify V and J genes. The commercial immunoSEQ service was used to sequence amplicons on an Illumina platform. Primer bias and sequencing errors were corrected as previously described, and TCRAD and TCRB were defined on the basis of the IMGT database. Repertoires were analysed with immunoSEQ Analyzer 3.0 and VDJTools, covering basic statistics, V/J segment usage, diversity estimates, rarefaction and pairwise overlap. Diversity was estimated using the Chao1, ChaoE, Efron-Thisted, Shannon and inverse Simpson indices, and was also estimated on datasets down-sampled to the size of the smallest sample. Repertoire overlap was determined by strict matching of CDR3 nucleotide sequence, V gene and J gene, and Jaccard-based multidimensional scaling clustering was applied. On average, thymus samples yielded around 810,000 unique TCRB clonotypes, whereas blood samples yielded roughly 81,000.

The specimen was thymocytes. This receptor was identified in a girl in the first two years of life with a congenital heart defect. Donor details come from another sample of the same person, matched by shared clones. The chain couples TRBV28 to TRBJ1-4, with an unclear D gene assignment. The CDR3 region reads CASSLGRSGLSRWSGEKLFF. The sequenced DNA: TGTGCCAGCAGCCTGGGAAGGTCGGGGTTGTCGCGGTGGAGTGGGGAGAAACTGTTTTTT. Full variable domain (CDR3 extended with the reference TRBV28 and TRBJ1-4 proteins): DVKVTQSSRYLVKRTGEKVFLECVQDMDHENMFWYRQDPGLGLRLIYFSYDVKMKEKGDIPEGYSVSREKKERFSLILESASTNQTSMYLCASSLGRSGLSRWSGEKLFFGSGTQLSVL.